The 8 T cell receptor beta chains listed next were all sequenced from one sample in a study of OX40 agonist ivuxolimab in advanced cancers. The protocol was immunoSEQ multiplex PCR, while the TCRdb copy is restricted to in-frame clones and leaves out a portion. The data show around 85,000 clones, 91% seen once. The specimen comprised CD4+ or CD8+ T cells sorted from blood, sampled in a trial of the OX40 agonist ivuxolimab. These receptors all come from an adult with an advanced solid tumor such as melanoma, head and neck, liver or kidney cancer.

The chain links TRBV5-1 to TRBJ1-1, with D possibly TRBD1 on 6 matching bases. V shed 3 bases and J shed 1 base, with 10 bases lying between them. The CDR3 is 14 amino acids. Germline CDR1 reads SGHRS; CDR2 reads YFSETQ. CDR3: CASSSGQSNTEAFF. The CDR3 coding sequence is TGCGCCAGCAGCTCGGGACAATCGAACACTGAAGCTTTCTTT.

The genes are TRBV5-1 and TRBJ2-6; no firm D call. CDR3 size: 13 residues. Germline V gene sequence: CDR1 SGHRS, CDR2 YFSETQ. Between the trimmed V and J ends, which lost 0 bases and 2 bases, there was a span of 0 bases. CDR3 in amino acids: CASSLAGANVLTF. The CDR3 coding sequence is TGCGCCAGCAGCTTGGCTGGGGCCAACGTCCTGACTTTC.

This clone was recorded only once. The rearrangement links TRBV19 to TRBJ2-1; 9 nucleotides match TRBD2. The CDR3 covers 17 residues. Trimming took 5 bases from V and 2 from J; bases not matched to a gene: 10. CDR1 is LNHDA and CDR2 is SQIVND in the germline V gene (reference sequence). The CDR3 nucleotides read TGTGCCAGTAGTGGGAAGGCTAGCGGGGTTACCTACAATGAGCAGTTCTTC. It is translated as CASSGKASGVTYNEQFF.

The rearrangement uses TRBV5-1 and TRBJ2-1, with a possible D match to TRBD2 (5 bases). V was clipped by 7 bases and J by 5 bases, with 16 bases between them. The CDR3 has 14 amino acids. The germline gives CDR1 SGHRS, CDR2 YFSETQ. CDR3 residues: CASGRLPRDNEQFF. The CDR3 DNA reads as TGCGCCAGCGGGAGACTACCTAGAGACAATGAGCAGTTCTTC.

This clone has only a few counts. This sequence joins TRBV27 and TRBJ2-2; TRBD1 aligns across 10 bases. This CDR3 contains 18 residues. CDR1 is MNHEY and CDR2 is SMNVEV in the germline V gene (reference sequence). J lost 0 bases, V lost 5 bases, and 9 bases had no gene match. The CDR3 coding sequence is TGTGCCAGCAGTACAATCCGGGACAGGGGCCCGAACACCGGGGAGCTGTTTTTT. Its translation: CASSTIRDRGPNTGELFF.

The chain recombines TRBV11-2 with TRBJ1-1; unclear D gene. Trimming removed 1 base at V and 0 bases at J, with 9 bases between. The CDR3 is made up of 15 amino acids. Looked up from germline, CDR1 is SGHAT and CDR2 is FQNNGV. CDR3 region: CASSLGASMNTEAFF. DNA for the CDR3: TGTGCCAGCAGCTTAGGGGCGAGCATGAACACTGAAGCTTTCTTT.

The chain uses TRBV4-1 and TRBJ2-1; TRBD2 matches at 10 bases. The V gene's germline CDR1 is MGHRA and CDR2 YSYEKL. The CDR3 has 16 amino acids. V lost 3 bases to trimming and J lost 4 bases; unmatched junction nucleotides: 6. The CDR3 DNA sequence: TGCGCCAGCAGCCACACACTAGCGGGAACTTACAATGAGCAGTTCTTC. Its translation: CASSHTLAGTYNEQFF.

The chain is built from TRBV5-6 and TRBJ2-7; D might be TRBD1 or TRBD2, each matching 5 bases. Trimming left V 2 bases short and J 4 bases short, with 19 bases between. CDR1 SGHDT and CDR2 YYEEEE come from the germline V gene. The CDR3 loop spans 16 amino acids. This CDR3 is CASSLKGQPGLYEQYF. The CDR3 DNA sequence: TGTGCCAGCAGCTTAAAGGGGCAGCCAGGACTTTACGAGCAGTACTTC.